The 29 T cell receptor beta chains below all came from one sample that was sequenced in a study of T-cell reconstitution after alpha-beta-depleted transplantation in children. Construction of the TCRbeta library involved unique molecular identifiers. Each CDR3 protein gets one entry after TCRdb re-called the PCR reads with MiXCR. Of 100,000 or so distinct CDR3 sequences in the sample, approximately 8% are singletons; the top ten hold roughly 17%. Source: PBMCs, taken before TCRalphabeta/CD19-depleted stem cell transplant. The receptors derive from a boy between 2 and 10 years old with acute lymphoblastic leukemia, due to receive a stem cell transplant.

The V gene is TRBV6-6, the J gene TRBJ1-2; tentative D call: TRBD1 (5 bases). V was trimmed by 7 bases and J by 0 bases, leaving 9 bases between them. This CDR3 has 13 amino acids. The germline CDR1 and CDR2 sequences are MNHNY and SVGAGI (reference sequence). Here the CDR3 reads CASTRDANYGYTF. The DNA of the CDR3 is TGTGCCAGCACCCGGGACGCTAACTATGGCTACACCTTC.

This clonotype was seen more than once but under ten times. The chain recombines TRBV12-3 or TRBV12-4 with TRBJ1-1; D uncertain. The length of the CDR3 is 16 residues. V shed 3 bases and J shed 1 base, with 15 bases lying between them. CDR3: CASSLRAAIWNTEAFF. The CDR3 DNA sequence: TGTGCCAGCAGTTTGAGGGCAGCGATATGGAACACTGAAGCTTTCTTT.

Many counts were recorded for this clonotype. The chain recombines TRBV5-1 with TRBJ2-5; the D call may be TRBD1 or TRBD2 (5 bases each). Trimming took 4 bases from V and 1 from J, leaving 14 bases between them. Germline CDR1 and CDR2: SGHRS and YFSETQ. This CDR3 contains 15 residues. The CDR3 sequence: CASSRDAGPQETQYF. The CDR3 coding sequence is TGCGCCAGCAGCCGGGATGCAGGGCCCCAAGAGACCCAGTACTTC.

This clonotype was observed a handful of times. This chain links TRBV2 with TRBJ1-2; 7 nucleotides align to TRBD1. The V segment lost 6 bases and the J segment 4 bases; nucleotides outside the gene matches: 8. The CDR3 is made up of 14 amino acids. Germline V gives CDR1 SNHLY, CDR2 FYNNEI. CDR3 amino acids: CASRSTGTFYGYTF. CDR3 coding DNA: TGTGCCAGCAGATCGACAGGGACCTTCTATGGCTACACCTTC.

The table lists this clonotype with many counts. The chain is built from TRBV9 and TRBJ2-2; 7 nucleotides agree with TRBD1. Looked up from germline, CDR1 is SGDLS and CDR2 is YYNGEE. The CDR3 consists of 15 residues. V was clipped by 2 bases and J by 7 bases; unmatched bases: 8. The CDR3 reads CASSVGQTPRGELFF. Written as DNA, the CDR3 is TGTGCCAGCAGCGTGGGACAGACTCCTCGCGGGGAGCTGTTTTTT.

The chain is built from TRBV29-1 and TRBJ2-6; tentatively, D is TRBD1 or TRBD2 (6 bases each). The V gene's germline CDR1 is SQVTM and CDR2 ANQGSEA. V was cut by 2 bases and J by 0 bases, with 14 bases left in between. The CDR3 runs to 17 residues. CDR3 bases: TGCAGCGTTGAAACCGGGGGCGCAGGCTCTGGGGCCAACGTCCTGACTTTC. Translated, it gives CSVETGGAGSGANVLTF.

This clonotype was observed many times. CDR3 region: CASSPLGGTYEQYF. CDR3 nucleotide sequence: TGCGCCAGCAGCCCCCTGGGCGGTACCTACGAGCAGTACTTC. The V gene is TRBV4-1, the J gene TRBJ2-7, with D hard to call. The CDR3 loop spans 14 amino acids. Trimming cost V 4 bases and J 2 bases, with 12 bases left between them. CDR1 is MGHRA and CDR2 is YSYEKL in the germline V gene.

This clonotype occurred many times. This chain uses TRBV20-1 with TRBJ2-1; a weak D match, TRBD2 (6 bases). Trimming shortened V by 3 bases and J by 0 bases, and 12 bases separated the two germline ends. The germline V gene has CDR1 DFQATT and CDR2 SNEGSKA (reference sequence). This CDR3 region has 15 residues. CDR3 sequence: CSASRDLTSYNEQFF. DNA of the CDR3: TGCAGTGCTAGCCGGGACTTGACCTCCTACAATGAGCAGTTCTTC.

This clonotype came up many times. V and J are TRBV6-5 and TRBJ2-5; 7 bases match TRBD1. Germline CDR1 MNHEY, CDR2 SVGAGI. The CDR3 spans 15 residues. V shed 0 bases, J shed 3 bases, and the junction held 4 bases outside the gene matches. The CDR3 bases are TGTGCCAGCAGTTACTCTTACGGGACAGAAGAGACCCAGTACTTC. Amino acids: CASSYSYGTEETQYF.

This clonotype was counted ten times or more. The chain links TRBV5-1 to TRBJ1-1, with D unclear. The V gene's germline CDR1 is SGHRS and CDR2 YFSETQ. Trimming left V 3 bases short and J 1 base short, with 7 bases between. The CDR3 contains 13 residues. CDR3 sequence: CASSYDGNTEAFF. Written as DNA, the CDR3 is TGCGCCAGCAGCTATGACGGGAACACTGAAGCTTTCTTT.

This clonotype was counted many times. The V call is TRBV4-1, the J call TRBJ2-7; TRBD1 matches at 9 bases. There are 15 residues in the CDR3. Germline CDR1 MGHRA, CDR2 YSYEKL. V lost 1 base and J lost 2; bases outside the gene matches: 3. The CDR3 DNA is TGCGCCAGCAGCCAAGTTGGGACAGGGACCTACGAGCAGTACTTC. Translating it yields CASSQVGTGTYEQYF.

This clonotype showed up many times. This chain links TRBV20-1 with TRBJ1-5; TRBD1 is a possible D gene (5 bases). V lost 1 base, J lost 1 base, and 14 bases lay in between. The CDR3 has 16 residues. Germline CDR1 DFQATT, CDR2 SNEGSKA (reference sequence). This CDR3 reads CSARGGGGWSNQPQHF. CDR3 nucleotides: TGCAGTGCTAGAGGCGGGGGAGGATGGAGCAATCAGCCCCAGCATTTT.

The chain is built from TRBV2 and TRBJ2-3; 8 bases line up with TRBD2. This CDR3 spans 15 amino acids. Germline V gene lookup returns CDR1 SNHLY and CDR2 FYNNEI. Germline trimming cut 4 bases from V and 2 bases from J; bases unmatched to any gene: 5. Written as DNA, the CDR3 is TGTGCCAGCAGTGGAGCGGGGGCGATCACAGATACGCAGTATTTT. Translation gives CASSGAGAITDTQYF.

This clonotype was found many times. The rearrangement joins TRBV7-2 to TRBJ2-1, with 9 bases matching TRBD2. CDR3 length equals 16 residues. CDR1 is SGHTA and CDR2 is FQGNSA in the germline V gene. With 2 bases clipped from V and 6 bases from J, the junction kept 8 bases outside the gene matches. The CDR3 region is CASSLSGAGGLNEQFF. The CDR3 DNA reads TGTGCCAGCAGCTTAAGCGGGGCGGGGGGGCTCAATGAGCAGTTCTTC.

This rearrangement joins TRBV25-1 to TRBJ1-2; D ambiguous. Trimming removed 5 bases from V and 4 bases from J, with 11 bases in between. Germline V gene data show CDR1 as MGHDK and CDR2 as SYGVNS. The CDR3 is 13 amino acids. The CDR3 reads CASSRELGYGYTF. The CDR3 nucleotides read TGTGCCAGCAGTCGGGAATTAGGCTATGGCTACACCTTC.

This clonotype appeared a few times. The rearrangement links TRBV9 to TRBJ2-1; 9 bases are shared with TRBD2. J gave up 9 bases and V 0 bases, and 13 bases lay outside the gene matches. The germline V gene has CDR1 SGDLS and CDR2 YYNGEE. The CDR3 spans 17 residues. The CDR3 DNA reads as TGTGCCAGCAGCGTAGCCCCCCTGCGGGGGGGAGGTAGTGAGCAGTTCTTC. This translates into CASSVAPLRGGGSEQFF.

This clonotype was seen a few times. V is TRBV5-6 and J is TRBJ2-4; D is uncertain. This CDR3 region has 14 residues. The V end was cut by 4 bases, the J end by 4 bases, with 12 bases between. Germline CDR1 SGHDT, CDR2 YYEEEE. DNA of the CDR3: TGTGCCAGCAGCCGACCAGCGTTTAAAAACATTCAGTACTTC. It specifies CASSRPAFKNIQYF. Filled out from reference TRBV5-6 and TRBJ2-4, the complete variable domain reads DAGVTQSPTHLIKTRGQQVTLRCSPKSGHDTVSWYQQALGQGPQFIFQYYEEEERQRGNFPDRFSGHQFPNYSSELNVNALLLGDSALYLCASSRPAFKNIQYFGAGTRLSVL.

This clonotype was recorded only once. The J gene is TRBJ1-1, the V gene TRBV6-1; TRBD1 matches at 11 bases. Germline V CDR1 and CDR2: MNHNS, SASEGT. After removal of 5 bases from V and 1 base from J, the junction contained 6 bases not matched to a gene. The CDR3 length is 16 residues. CDR3 nucleotide sequence: TGTGCCAGCAGTAAAGGACAGGGGGCATCGAACACTGAAGCTTTCTTT. It translates to CASSKGQGASNTEAFF.

This clonotype occurred a few times. V is TRBV5-4 and J is TRBJ1-2; the match to TRBD1 covers 10 bases. V gave up 4 bases and J gave up 7 bases; unmatched junction bases: 4. The CDR3 spans 13 residues. Germline V gives CDR1 SGHNT, CDR2 YYREEE (reference sequence). The CDR3 loop reads CASSRTGGGGYTF. The CDR3 coding sequence is TGTGCCAGCAGCCGGACAGGGGGTGGTGGCTACACCTTC.

CDR3 amino acids: CSAIVQYGSPGTDTQYF. For the CDR3, the DNA is TGCAGTGCTATCGTCCAGTACGGGAGTCCGGGTACAGATACGCAGTATTTT. The V and J genes are TRBV20-1 and TRBJ2-3; D may be TRBD2 (6 bases). The CDR3 is made up of 17 amino acids. The V end lost 4 bases, the J end lost 3 bases, and 23 bases lay between the germline ends. Germline V gives CDR1 DFQATT, CDR2 SNEGSKA (reference sequence).

This chain connects TRBV7-8 to TRBJ1-5, with 8 bases matching TRBD1. This CDR3 has 18 residues. The germline V gene encodes CDR1 SGHVS and CDR2 FQNEAQ. The J segment lost 0 bases and the V segment lost 4 bases, leaving 11 bases of the junction unmatched. CDR3 sequence (DNA): TGTGCCAGCAGCTCCCGGGACAGGCAGTCCTATAGCAATCAGCCCCAGCATTTT. As protein: CASSSRDRQSYSNQPQHF.

The sample holds many counts of this clonotype. The chain carries TRBV20-1 and TRBJ2-3; 12 positions match TRBD2. Trimming removed 6 bases from V and 6 bases from J; junction bases left unmatched: 4. The CDR3 extends over 13 amino acids. Germline CDR1 DFQATT, CDR2 SNEGSKA (reference sequence). The chain's CDR3 is CSAGTSGWDTQYF. The DNA of the CDR3 is TGCAGTGCCGGGACTAGCGGGTGGGATACGCAGTATTTT.

The genes are TRBV7-2 and TRBJ2-7, with D uncertain. The V gene lost 5 bases and the J gene lost 0 bases, with 5 bases spanning the gap. Germline values: CDR1 SGHTA, CDR2 FQGNSA. This CDR3 spans 12 amino acids. The CDR3 region has the DNA TGTGCCAGCAGCCGGAGCTCCTACGAGCAGTACTTC. Its protein product is CASSRSSYEQYF.

This clonotype was detected ten times or more. J is TRBJ2-5 and V is TRBV13; tentative D call: TRBD2 (6 bases). Trimming took 11 bases from V and 1 from J, leaving 14 bases between them. Germline CDR1 PRHDT, CDR2 FYEKMQ (reference sequence). The length of the CDR3 is 13 residues. Here the CDR3 reads CAPNPGGQETQYF. In DNA, the CDR3 is TGTGCCCCAAACCCCGGGGGCCAAGAGACCCAGTACTTC.

Only a few counts were recorded for this clonotype. The J gene is TRBJ1-1, the V gene TRBV5-4; D remains ambiguous. Germline V CDR1 and CDR2: SGHNT, YYREEE (reference sequence). There are 15 residues in the CDR3. V was trimmed by 3 bases and J by 0 bases, leaving 12 bases between them. The CDR3 DNA reads as TGTGCCAGCAGCTCGTGGGTTGCCATGAACACTGAAGCTTTCTTT. As protein: CASSSWVAMNTEAFF.

V and J are TRBV6-5 and TRBJ1-2; TRBD1 aligns across 9 bases. Germline loops: CDR1 MNHEY, CDR2 SVGAGI. V gave up 4 bases and J gave up 4 bases; unmatched junction bases: 4. The CDR3 length is 14 residues. The CDR3 DNA reads TGTGCCAGCAGTTCCAACAGGGGGCTCTATGGCTACACCTTC. Protein sequence: CASSSNRGLYGYTF.

This clonotype was counted at least ten times. The chain has TRBV5-6 and TRBJ2-5; D is unclear. In germline, CDR1 is SGHDT, CDR2 YYEEEE. CDR3 size: 13 residues. Between the trimmed V and J ends, which lost 4 bases and 5 bases, there was a span of 12 bases. CDR3 DNA: TGTGCCAGCAGCCAAAAAAATGGCGAGACCCAGTACTTC. Encoded protein: CASSQKNGETQYF.

In its sample, this clonotype was seen many times. V gene TRBV6-2 or TRBV6-3 combines with J gene TRBJ2-3, with 10 nucleotides matching TRBD2. The trim removed 4 bases at V and 2 bases at J, leaving 3 bases unmatched. From germline, CDR1 is MNHEY and CDR2 SVGEGT. This CDR3 region has 15 residues. The chain's CDR3 is CASSSGTSDTDTQYF. In DNA, the CDR3 is TGTGCCAGCAGTTCCGGGACTAGCGACACAGATACGCAGTATTTT.

This clonotype was observed many times. V is TRBV6-5 and J is TRBJ2-2; D ambiguous. This CDR3 contains 14 residues. Germline V lookup: CDR1 MNHEY, CDR2 SVGAGI. The V end was cut by 2 bases, the J end by 6 bases, with 10 bases between. DNA of the CDR3: TGTGCCAGCAGTTACCCGGGTTTTCCCGGGGAGCTGTTTTTT. It specifies CASSYPGFPGELFF.